This is a list of T cell receptor beta chains from one sample in a study of blood T cell dynamics during melanoma immunotherapy. Profiling relied on immunoSEQ multiplex PCR, and the TCRdb table lists in-frame clones only, not all of them. Here the sample spans around 8,100 clones, 81% being singletons. This material consisted of blood, taken from a patient treated with checkpoint blockade. All receptors come from a human donor with melanoma. Each CDR3 is given with its conserved first and last residue. A D gene is named only where the DNA matches it firmly. A clone size is listed for some rows: how often the clone was seen (once, few, many), or a class if it is expanded.

v_call	clone_size	d_call	j_call	cdr3_aa	cdr3_nt
TRBV5-6	-	TRBD1	TRBJ2-2	CASSFGQGATGELFF	TGTGCCAGCAGCTTTGGACAGGGGGCGACCGGGGAGCTGTTTTTT
TRBV30	-	-	TRBJ2-3	CAWSVQGGGKDTQYF	TGTGCCTGGAGTGTACAGGGCGGTGGGAAAGATACGCAGTATTTT
TRBV7-8	-	TRBD1	TRBJ1-2	CASSPGGVYGYTF	TGTGCCAGCAGCCCAGGGGGGGTCTATGGCTACACCTTC
TRBV7-2	-	TRBD2	TRBJ2-7	CASSRVGTSVSYEQYF	TGTGCCAGCAGTCGGGTGGGGACTAGCGTATCCTACGAGCAGTACTTC
TRBV7-2	-	-	TRBJ1-1	CASSFTPGRDTEAFF	TGTGCCAGCAGCTTTACCCCCGGACGGGACACTGAAGCTTTCTTT
TRBV9	-	TRBD1	TRBJ1-1	CASSRGGMNTEAFF	TGTGCCAGCAGCCGAGGGGGCATGAACACTGAAGCTTTCTTT
TRBV5-4	-	TRBD2	TRBJ2-7	CASSGSRLAGVHEQYF	TGTGCCAGCAGCGGCTCGAGACTAGCGGGAGTCCACGAGCAGTACTTC
TRBV5-1	once	TRBD1	TRBJ2-2	CASSLEDGTGQLFF	TGCGCCAGCAGCTTGGAGGACGGGACAGGTCAGCTGTTTTTT
TRBV5-6	few	-	TRBJ1-6	CASRDPGLVSLSPLHF	TGTGCCAGCAGGGACCCGGGCCTCGTCTCCCTTTCACCCCTCCACTTT
TRBV5-1	-	-	TRBJ2-3	CASSLDDASTDTQYF	TGCGCCAGCTCCTTGGATGACGCTAGCACAGATACGCAGTATTTT
TRBV5-1	few	-	TRBJ1-1	CASRSTAGGNTEAFF	TGCGCCAGCAGATCGACAGCTGGGGGGAACACTGAAGCTTTCTTT
TRBV10-3	-	-	TRBJ2-3	CAHGGGGLSTDTQYF	TGTGCCCACGGAGGGGGGGGTCTGTCGACAGATACGCAGTATTTT
TRBV19	-	TRBD2	TRBJ2-2	CASSPRREYLGTGELFF	TGTGCCAGTAGCCCTAGGCGGGAGTACCTGGGAACCGGGGAGCTGTTTTTT
TRBV7-3	few	-	TRBJ2-2	CASSFIPQGELFF	TGTGCCAGCAGCTTCATACCCCAAGGGGAGCTGTTTTTT
TRBV7-2	-	TRBD1	TRBJ2-3	CASSSPDRGTDTQYF	TGTGCCAGCAGCAGTCCGGACAGGGGCACAGATACGCAGTATTTT
TRBV5-1	-	TRBD1	TRBJ2-2	CASSQDPGGTGELFF	TGCGCCAGCAGCCAAGACCCAGGGGGCACCGGGGAGCTGTTTTTT
TRBV15	-	TRBD1	TRBJ1-1	CATSRGADRVNTEAFF	TGTGCCACCAGCAGGGGAGCGGACAGGGTTAACACTGAAGCTTTCTTT
TRBV6-4	-	-	TRBJ2-3	CASSRTPDGTDTQYF	TGTGCCAGCAGTCGGACTCCAGACGGCACAGATACGCAGTATTTT
TRBV28	-	TRBD2	TRBJ2-7	CASSTPGRGVYEQYF	TGTGCCAGCAGTACTCCGGGACGGGGGGTCTACGAGCAGTACTTC
TRBV6-4	once	TRBD1	TRBJ2-3	CASSEGTASTDTQYF	TGTGCCAGCAGTGAAGGGACAGCGAGCACAGATACGCAGTATTTT
TRBV7-3	-	TRBD2	TRBJ2-3	CASSLPASGRAETDTQYF	TGTGCCAGCAGCCTGCCGGCTAGCGGGAGGGCCGAGACAGATACGCAGTATTTT
TRBV19	-	-	TRBJ2-6	CASSIPSGANVLTF	TGTGCCAGTAGTATTCCCTCTGGGGCCAACGTCCTGACTTTC
TRBV6-5	-	-	TRBJ1-6	CASSTGNSPLHF	TGTGCCAGTTCTACCGGGAATTCACCCCTCCATTTT
TRBV5-4	-	TRBD2	TRBJ2-7	CASSLARTSGAYEQYF	TGTGCCAGCAGCTTGGCCCGGACTAGTGGGGCCTACGAGCAGTACTTC
TRBV15	-	-	TRBJ1-4	CATSRPGWANEKLFF	TGTGCCACCAGCAGACCCGGTTGGGCTAATGAAAAACTGTTTTTT
TRBV5-6	-	-	TRBJ1-5	CASSSPSSGAQHF	TGTGCCAGCAGCTCCCCATCGTCAGGGGCCCAGCATTTT
TRBV27	-	-	TRBJ2-5	CASSRRDTFQETQYF	TGTGCCAGCAGCCGTCGGGACACATTCCAAGAGACCCAGTACTTC
TRBV9	-	TRBD1	TRBJ2-3	CASSAGTGATDTQYF	TGTGCCAGCAGCGCGGGGACAGGGGCCACAGATACGCAGTATTTT
TRBV6-5	few	-	TRBJ1-6	CASSGVPYNSPLHF	TGTGCCAGCTCCGGGGTGCCCTATAATTCACCCCTCCACTTT
TRBV6-1	-	-	TRBJ2-7	CASNGGTDYEQYF	TGTGCCAGCAATGGCGGGACAGACTACGAGCAGTACTTC
TRBV5-1	-	-	TRBJ2-5	CASSLAAGGLETQYF	TGCGCCAGCAGCTTAGCGGCGGGTGGATTGGAGACCCAGTACTTC
TRBV7-9	-	-	TRBJ2-1	CASGTQEQFF	TGTGCCAGCGGAACTCAGGAGCAGTTCTTC
TRBV30	-	-	TRBJ1-2	CAWRRTENYGYTF	TGTGCCTGGAGAAGGACGGAAAACTATGGCTACACCTTC
TRBV19	few	TRBD1	TRBJ1-5	CASSTGQDARVPQHF	TGTGCCAGTAGTACTGGACAGGACGCTCGCGTCCCCCAGCATTTT
TRBV10-3	-	-	TRBJ1-1	CAIRPGGTNTEAFF	TGTGCCATCAGGCCCGGGGGCACGAACACTGAAGCTTTCTTT
TRBV18	-	-	TRBJ2-1	CASSPPTSGPNNEQFF	TGTGCCAGCTCACCACCGACGTCAGGGCCCAACAATGAGCAGTTCTTC
TRBV7-3	-	TRBD2	TRBJ2-2	CASSFSLAGEAELFF	TGTGCCAGCAGTTTTAGTCTAGCGGGAGAGGCGGAGCTGTTTTTT
TRBV2	-	-	TRBJ2-5	CASTGLGGTQYF	TGTGCCAGCACCGGACTAGGGGGGACCCAGTACTTC
TRBV10-3	-	TRBD1	TRBJ1-1	CAISQGEYGTEAFF	TGTGCCATCAGCCAGGGGGAATATGGCACTGAAGCTTTCTTT
TRBV7-2	-	TRBD2	TRBJ2-1	CASSSADPLAGAYNEQFF	TGTGCCAGCAGCTCCGCTGACCCACTAGCGGGAGCCTACAATGAGCAGTTCTTC
TRBV2	few	-	TRBJ1-5	CASSGLNQPQHF	TGTGCCAGCAGTGGTCTTAATCAGCCCCAGCATTTT
TRBV27	-	-	TRBJ2-1	CASSLLRGRDKDEQFF	TGTGCCAGCAGTCTACTGAGGGGGAGAGATAAGGATGAGCAGTTCTTC
TRBV5-1	-	-	TRBJ2-5	CASSLEETQYF	TGCGCCAGCAGCTTGGAAGAGACCCAGTACTTC
TRBV5-1	once	TRBD1	TRBJ2-5	CASSLSPQTGPRETQYF	TGCGCCAGCAGCTTGTCCCCCCAGACAGGGCCCCGAGAGACCCAGTACTTC
TRBV29-1	-	TRBD2	TRBJ2-3	CSVATSGSTDTQYF	TGCAGCGTAGCGACTAGCGGGAGCACAGATACGCAGTATTTT
TRBV5-4	-	TRBD2	TRBJ2-5	CASSGGGAETQYF	TGTGCCAGCAGCGGGGGAGGGGCGGAGACCCAGTACTTC
TRBV5-4	-	-	TRBJ1-1	CASSLARGWGHAEAFF	TGTGCCAGCAGCTTGGCCAGGGGCTGGGGGCATGCTGAAGCTTTCTTT
TRBV9	-	-	TRBJ1-2	CASNLLGTMEAGYTF	TGTGCCAGTAACCTGCTTGGGACAATGGAGGCGGGCTACACCTTC
TRBV6-5	-	-	TRBJ1-1	CASSRTHRLQEAFF	TGTGCCAGCAGCCGCACCCACAGACTTCAAGAAGCTTTCTTT
TRBV4-3	-	TRBD2	TRBJ2-5	CASSQVLAGARRLETQYF	TGCGCCAGCAGCCAAGTTCTAGCGGGAGCCCGGCGGCTCGAGACCCAGTACTTC
TRBV7-9	few	-	TRBJ1-2	CASSLLEIFGYTF	TGTGCCAGCAGCTTATTGGAAATATTTGGCTACACCTTC
TRBV5-6	-	TRBD1	TRBJ2-3	CASSWDRVGGADTQYF	TGTGCCAGCAGCTGGGACAGGGTGGGGGGCGCAGATACGCAGTATTTT
TRBV11-1	-	-	TRBJ2-3	CASSPGTSTDTQYF	TGTGCCAGCAGCCCCGGGACTAGCACAGATACGCAGTATTTT
TRBV10-1	-	TRBD1	TRBJ2-5	CASSDRIGQGQETQYF	TGCGCCAGCAGTGATAGAATCGGACAGGGGCAAGAGACCCAGTACTTC
TRBV30	-	-	TRBJ2-7	CAWRPRSNLYEQYF	TGTGCCTGGAGGCCCCGGTCCAACCTCTACGAGCAGTACTTC